These 27 T cell receptor beta chains share one sample of origin, sequenced in a study of Ad26.COV2.S vaccination and SARS-CoV-2 variants (dated by TCRdb to about 2021). In the paper's terms, the treatment or condition label means: around 19 received Ad26.COV2.S at low or high dose, single or two shots; several received placebo; per-sample allocation not given. For vaccine and placebo recipients, the sequenced repertoires came from samples collected on day 63 after the first injection. Receptor amplification or capture employed the immunoSEQ multiplex PCR assay. TCRdb's version of the immuneACCESS table is confined to in-frame rearrangements and falls short of the full clone set. An unresolved V gene accounts for under half of the shortfall where checked; the remainder is of unknown origin. Recorded for this sample are fewer than 600,000 clones; 80% to 90% of them occurred a single time. 1.5% to 2% of the sample is in the top ten clones.

The specimen was peripheral blood, collected in a trial of Ad26.COV2.S vaccine versus placebo. Receptor source: a person between 18 and 65 years old who received the Ad26.COV2.S COVID-19 vaccine or a placebo.

The V gene is TRBV6-2 or TRBV6-3, the J gene TRBJ2-7, with D uncertain. The V gene lost 0 bases and the J gene lost 2 bases, with 8 bases spanning the gap. Germline assignment: CDR1 MNHEY and CDR2 SVGEGT. The CDR3 has 14 amino acids. CDR3 residues: CASSYSPGAYEQYF. The CDR3 nucleotides are TGTGCCAGCAGTTACTCCCCAGGAGCCTACGAGCAGTACTTC.

This clone has just one count. The sample carries other DNA sequences with the same CDR3. This chain links TRBV12-3 or TRBV12-4 with TRBJ1-1; the D is unclear. V was shortened by 3 bases and J by 1 base, with 6 bases between the two germline ends. The CDR3 contains 13 residues. As DNA, the CDR3 is TGTGCCAGCAGTTTCGGAGAGAACACTGAAGCTTTCTTT. Translation: CASSFGENTEAFF.

V gene TRBV19 combines with J gene TRBJ2-6; D is uncertain. The V gene lost 2 bases and the J gene lost 2 bases, with 7 bases spanning the gap. The CDR3 is made up of 15 amino acids. Germline CDR1 and CDR2: LNHDA and SQIVND (reference sequence). The CDR3 reads CASSIIEAGANVLTF. The CDR3, as DNA: TGTGCCAGTAGTATAATTGAAGCTGGGGCCAACGTCCTGACTTTC.

The rearrangement uses TRBV7-2 and TRBJ2-5; no firm D call. The CDR3 length is 15 residues. From germline, CDR1 is SGHTA and CDR2 FQGNSA. V was shortened by 3 bases and J by 5 bases, with 16 bases between the two germline ends. For the CDR3, the DNA is TGTGCCAGCAGCTTTTCGTCATCCCTCGGGGAGACCCAGTACTTC. Translation: CASSFSSSLGETQYF.

The chain carries TRBV9 and TRBJ2-7; 9 bases are shared with TRBD2. The CDR3 spans 16 residues. Germline assignment: CDR1 SGDLS and CDR2 YYNGEE. V was clipped by 6 bases and J by 3 bases; unmatched bases: 13. DNA for the CDR3: TGTGCCAGCACCGGATTAGCGGGGGAAACCGGCTACGAGCAGTACTTC. Translated: CASTGLAGETGYEQYF. Full variable domain (remainder filled in from reference TRBV9 and TRBJ2-7): DSGVTQTPKHLITATGQRVTLRCSPRSGDLSVYWYQQSLDQGLQFLIQYYNGEERAKGNILERFSAQQFPDLHSELNLSSLELGDSALYFCASTGLAGETGYEQYFGPGTRLTVT.

This clone has a handful of counts. CDR3 bases: TGTGCCAGCAGTTTGGACAGCTCTGGGGCCAACGTCCTGACTTTC. Amino acids: CASSLDSSGANVLTF. V and J are TRBV6-2 or TRBV6-3 and TRBJ2-6; D perhaps matches TRBD1 (6 bases). The ends were cut back, 4 bases at V and 0 bases at J, with 7 bases in the middle. This CDR3 has 15 residues. Germline CDR1 is MNHEY and CDR2 is SVGEGT.

J is TRBJ2-1 and V is TRBV5-1; TRBD1 aligns across 10 bases. The length of the CDR3 is 14 residues. CDR1 and CDR2 (germline): SGHRS, YFSETQ. Unmatched junction bases numbered 8, after V lost 7 bases and J lost 7 bases. The CDR3 sequence: CASGEGQGYNEQFF. The CDR3 DNA reads as TGCGCCAGCGGGGAGGGACAGGGGTATAATGAGCAGTTCTTC.

The chain uses TRBV19 and TRBJ2-7; perhaps TRBD2 as D (7 bases). The germline gives CDR1 LNHDA, CDR2 SQIVND (reference sequence). The germline V and J ends were trimmed by 5 bases and 6 bases, with 17 bases remaining between them. The length of the CDR3 is 14 residues. CDR3 in amino acids: CASSPAGGLGEQYF. CDR3 in DNA: TGTGCCAGTAGTCCTGCCGGGGGGCTTGGCGAGCAGTACTTC. Drawing the rest from reference TRBV19 and TRBJ2-7, the complete variable domain is DGGITQSPKYLFRKEGQNVTLSCEQNLNHDAMYWYRQDPGQGLRLIYYSQIVNDFQKGDIAEGYSVSREKKESFPLTVTSAQKNPTAFYLCASSPAGGLGEQYFGPGTRLTVT.

This chain connects TRBV4-1 to TRBJ1-1; no definite D call. This CDR3 has 12 residues. Germline CDR1 MGHRA, CDR2 YSYEKL. The V gene lost 3 bases and the J gene lost 1 base, with 3 bases spanning the gap. In DNA form, the CDR3 reads TGCGCCAGCAGCCACAAGAACACTGAAGCTTTCTTT. Protein: CASSHKNTEAFF.

The V gene is TRBV6-2 or TRBV6-3, the J gene TRBJ1-4; 7 nucleotides align to TRBD1. The CDR3 has 16 residues. The germline V gene has CDR1 MNHEY and CDR2 SVGEGT. The V gene end was trimmed by 3 bases and the J gene end by 3 bases; junction bases not matched to a gene: 7. The DNA of the CDR3 is TGTGCCAGCAGTTATGATACCGGGACAGCTAATGAAAAACTGTTTTTT. This translates into CASSYDTGTANEKLFF.

J is TRBJ1-5 and V is TRBV18, with a tentative D call TRBD1 (6 bases). Germline CDR1 KGHSH, CDR2 LQKENI. This CDR3 has 19 amino acids. V was pared by 6 bases and J by 1 base, with 25 bases between. CDR3: CASSQWDIIGIGSNQPQHF. CDR3 nucleotides: TGTGCCAGCTCCCAATGGGACATTATCGGGATTGGGAGCAATCAGCCCCAGCATTTT. Full variable domain (missing parts from reference TRBV18 and TRBJ1-5): NAGVMQNPRHLVRRRGQEARLRCSPMKGHSHVYWYRQLPEEGLKFMVYLQKENIIDESGMPKERFSAEFPKEGPSILRIQQVVRGDSAAYFCASSQWDIIGIGSNQPQHFGDGTRLSIL.

CDR3 sequence reads: CASSPQSRTEAFF. The CDR3, as DNA: TGCGCCAGCAGCCCGCAGTCTCGAACTGAAGCTTTCTTT. The genes are TRBV4-3 and TRBJ1-1; D unclear. Germline-derived CDR1 and CDR2 are LGHNA and YSLEER. V lost 4 bases and J 5 bases, leaving 11 bases between the germline ends. The CDR3 is made up of 13 amino acids.

V and J are TRBV5-4 and TRBJ2-5; possibly TRBD1 or TRBD2 for D (5 bases each). V lost 2 bases and J 5 bases, leaving 10 bases between the germline ends. CDR1 SGHNT and CDR2 YYREEE come from the germline V gene (reference sequence). The CDR3 covers 13 residues. The DNA for the CDR3 is TGTGCCAGCAGCTTTCGAGGGGCCGAGACCCAGTACTTC. Its protein product is CASSFRGAETQYF.

The chain uses TRBV27 and TRBJ1-6, with a weak D call TRBD1 (6 bases). This CDR3 contains 14 residues. The V gene's germline CDR1 is MNHEY and CDR2 SMNVEV (reference sequence). V lost 2 bases and J 8 bases, leaving 10 bases between the germline ends. DNA for the CDR3: TGTGCCAGCAGTTTAGACAGGTGGTATTCACCCCTCCACTTT. Amino acid sequence: CASSLDRWYSPLHF.

The V call is TRBV5-5, the J call TRBJ1-2; 7 bases line up with TRBD1. This CDR3 has 13 amino acids. CDR1 is SGHKS and CDR2 is YYEKEE in the germline V gene (reference sequence). The J segment lost 8 bases and the V segment lost 4 bases, leaving 8 bases of the junction unmatched. The CDR3 spells CASSRDSLGGYTF. CDR3 nucleotides: TGTGCCAGCAGCCGGGACAGCCTAGGGGGCTACACCTTC.

The gene calls are TRBV28 and TRBJ1-4; D possibly corresponds to TRBD1 (6 bases). Trimming removed 5 bases at V and 10 bases at J, with 17 bases between. The CDR3 runs 14 residues. The germline V gene encodes CDR1 MDHEN and CDR2 SYDVKM. DNA of the CDR3: TGTGCCAGCAGTCAGGGACAATTATTTGGAAAACTGTTTTTT. Its protein is CASSQGQLFGKLFF.

This chain joins TRBV5-1 and TRBJ1-2, with TRBD1 matching 12 bases. V was clipped by 7 bases and J by 2 bases; unmatched bases: 3. The CDR3 spans 14 residues. Germline CDR1 is SGHRS and CDR2 is YFSETQ. The CDR3 DNA is TGCGCCAGCGCGGGACAGGGGGCGAACTATGGCTACACCTTC. Amino acid sequence: CASAGQGANYGYTF.

The J gene is TRBJ1-2, the V gene TRBV19; the match to TRBD1 covers 7 bases. The J segment lost 2 bases and the V segment lost 6 bases, leaving 6 bases of the junction unmatched. Germline V CDR1 and CDR2: LNHDA, SQIVND (reference sequence). The CDR3 consists of 14 residues. DNA of the CDR3: TGTGCCAGTAGCAGGGACAGCACAAACTATGGCTACACCTTC. Its translation: CASSRDSTNYGYTF. Supplemented by reference TRBV19 and TRBJ1-2, the full variable domain reads DGGITQSPKYLFRKEGQNVTLSCEQNLNHDAMYWYRQDPGQGLRLIYYSQIVNDFQKGDIAEGYSVSREKKESFPLTVTSAQKNPTAFYLCASSRDSTNYGYTFGSGTRLTVV.

V usage is TRBV4-1 and J usage is TRBJ2-6; unclear D gene. The V end lost 1 base, the J end lost 0 bases, and 7 bases lay between the germline ends. Germline V gene sequence: CDR1 MGHRA, CDR2 YSYEKL. CDR3 size: 16 residues. The DNA for the CDR3 is TGCGCCAGCAGCCAAGTTGGATTCTCTGGGGCCAACGTCCTGACTTTC. It specifies CASSQVGFSGANVLTF.

The chain combines TRBV6-6 with TRBJ1-5, with D unclear. This CDR3 contains 15 residues. V gave up 3 bases and J gave up 4 bases, with 13 bases separating them. Per germline, CDR1 MNHNY and CDR2 SVGAGI (reference sequence). Written as DNA, the CDR3 is TGTGCCAGCAGTTATCCGACCGAACTAAATCAGCCCCAGCATTTT. Translation gives CASSYPTELNQPQHF.

The V call is TRBV28, the J call TRBJ2-1; tentatively, D is TRBD2 (5 bases). V dropped 4 bases and J dropped 1 base, with 8 bases sitting between them. The CDR3 is 14 amino acids. Looked up from germline, CDR1 is MDHEN and CDR2 is SYDVKM. The DNA for the CDR3 is TGTGCCAGCAGTTATAGCGTATCCTACAATGAGCAGTTCTTC. It codes for CASSYSVSYNEQFF.

CDR3 bases: TGTGCCTGGAGGATAGGACAGGGAGCCAAATACTTC. Its protein is CAWRIGQGAKYF. This chain joins TRBV30 and TRBJ2-7; 8 nucleotides align to TRBD1. This CDR3 contains 12 residues. Germline V gene data show CDR1 as GTSNPN and CDR2 as SVGIG (reference sequence). Trimming removed 3 bases from V and 13 bases from J; junction bases left unmatched: 11.

Only one count was recorded for this clone. This same CDR3 is encoded by further DNA sequences in the sample. The V gene is TRBV30, the J gene TRBJ1-5, with 7 bases matching TRBD1. Per the germline V gene, CDR1 is GTSNPN and CDR2 is SVGIG (reference sequence). Unmatched junction bases numbered 2, after V lost 3 bases and J lost 3 bases. The CDR3 extends over 13 amino acids. The CDR3 DNA reads TGTGCCTGGAGCGGGACAGACAATCAGCCCCAGCATTTT. As protein: CAWSGTDNQPQHF. Variable domain in full (rest from reference TRBV30 and TRBJ1-5): SQTIHQWPATLVQPVGSPLSLECTVEGTSNPNLYWYRQAAGRGLQLLFYSVGIGQISSEVPQNLSASRPQDRQFILSSKKLLLSDSGFYLCAWSGTDNQPQHFGDGTRLSIL.

Only one count was recorded for this clone. This sequence joins TRBV5-4 and TRBJ2-2; no reliable D call. Trimming left V 1 base short and J 1 base short, with 11 bases between. The germline V gene encodes CDR1 SGHNT and CDR2 YYREEE (reference sequence). The CDR3 has 16 residues. CDR3 sequence: CASSLLGPVNTGELFF. CDR3 in DNA: TGTGCCAGCAGCTTGTTGGGCCCTGTGAACACCGGGGAGCTGTTTTTT.

The chain has TRBV6-5 and TRBJ2-7; D is uncertain. This CDR3 is 14 amino acids long. CDR1 and CDR2 from the germline V gene are MNHEY and SVGAGI. With 6 bases removed from V and 0 bases from J, the gap between germline ends came to 12 bases. The CDR3 bases are TGTGCCAGCAGCCCGCGTGCGAGCTCCTACGAGCAGTACTTC. Amino acids: CASSPRASSYEQYF.

The chain has TRBV10-3 and TRBJ1-2; the D gene is possibly TRBD1 (5 bases). Germline V gene data show CDR1 as ENHRY and CDR2 as SYGVKD. This CDR3 region has 13 residues. Trimming took off 4 bases at V and 2 bases at J, with 8 bases between the two ends. The CDR3 region has the DNA TGTGCCATCAGTGTCAGGGACAACTATGGCTACACCTTC. Translating gives CAISVRDNYGYTF.

As for this clone: A junction end diverges from the germline sequence, so it may reflect a read error. The chain joins TRBV6-6 to TRBJ2-1; 9 nucleotides align to TRBD1. The CDR3 is 11 amino acids. Germline lookup yields CDR1 MNHNY and CDR2 SVGAGI (reference sequence). The CDR3 region has the DNA TGTGCCAGCAGTCCAGGGACAGGGAGGATCTTC. Translation: CASSPGTGRIF.